This T cell receptor beta chain was profiled in a study of T cells in Graves' hyperthyroidism and ophthalmopathy. RNA transcripts served as the template for amplifying TCR beta CDR3 regions. TCR CDR3 regions were first amplified by RT-PCR with HTBI primers. From the multiplex PCR reads, TCRdb called clonotypes with MiXCR, one entry per CDR3 protein. Of hundreds of thousands of distinct CDR3 sequences listed, 46% are singletons. This clonotype was observed at least ten times. Over 18 months, lack of ophthalmopathy progression marked Graves' hyperthyroidism as stable. Germline V gene data show CDR1 as SGHTA and CDR2 as FQGNSA. This CDR3 contains 16 residues. The V segment lost 2 bases and the J segment 3 bases; nucleotides outside the gene matches: 4.

The J gene is TRBJ2-2, the V gene TRBV7-2; 9 bases align to TRBD2. This TCR came from a young woman with Graves' hyperthyroidism. Material: peripheral blood or thyroid tissue (not recorded which). Here the CDR3 reads CASSLLAGGYTGELFF. DNA for the CDR3: TGTGCCAGCAGCTTATTGGCGGGAGGGTACACCGGGGAGCTGTTTTTT.